The subject of this entry is one T cell receptor (beta chain). One entry per CDR3 protein, called by TCRdb with MiXCR from the RACE reads. The sample consists of 180,000 or so distinct CDR3 sequences, roughly 30% of them appearing once. The data originate from a study of human T cells and chemical hapten exposure. Study background: Upper inner arm skin measuring around 2 cm by around 2 cm received 2% DPC for sensitization.

The V gene end was trimmed by 8 bases and the J gene end by 4 bases; junction bases not matched to a gene: 17. The CDR3 runs to 18 residues. CDR1 is MDHEN, CDR2 SYDVKM, per germline. Time point defined: pre-sensitization, week 0. Treatment described: therapeutic diphenylcyclopropenone sensitization with weekly scalp DPC. The clonotype originates from a woman in her thirties with alopecia areata. Some clones in this sample may be carry-over from other donors' samples. This chain uses TRBV28 with TRBJ2-5, with 12 nucleotides matching TRBD2. Sequences were derived from whole blood, sampled in connection with sensitization to the hapten diphenylcyclopropenone (DPC). The CDR3 coding sequence is TGTGCCAGCTCCTTCGTAGGACTAGCGGGATCACGAGGAGAGACCCAGTACTTC. It translates to CASSFVGLAGSRGETQYF.